This passage covers 25 T cell receptor beta chains from one sample sequenced in a study of blood T cell repertoires in COVID-19. The assay was immunoSEQ multiplex PCR, and TCRdb's table has in-frame clones only and misses some. The data show around 130,000 clones, approximately 85% seen once. Specimen: peripheral blood. The source is a human donor in a cohort sampled during active COVID-19.

This rearrangement joins TRBV5-1 to TRBJ1-2; tentatively, D is TRBD1 (5 bases). Trimming cost V 4 bases and J 8 bases, with 24 bases left between them. This CDR3 has 16 amino acids. Germline V gene lookup returns CDR1 SGHRS and CDR2 YFSETQ. The CDR3 here is CASSREPGRLLQGYTF. CDR3 DNA sequence: TGCGCCAGCAGCCGGGAGCCGGGACGGCTCCTACAGGGCTACACCTTC.

The chain carries TRBV19 and TRBJ2-2, with 8 bases lining up with TRBD1. This CDR3 has 17 amino acids. Germline loops: CDR1 LNHDA, CDR2 SQIVND (reference sequence). The V segment lost 7 bases and the J segment 4 bases; nucleotides outside the gene matches: 14. The CDR3 DNA sequence: TGTGCCAGTAACTCAGGACAGGGTCGAAGTAGCACCGGGGAGCTGTTTTTT. This gives the protein CASNSGQGRSSTGELFF.

This clone occurred a few times. Written as DNA, the CDR3 is TGTGCCAGCTCGAGGGTTACGAACACCGGGGAGCTGTTTTTT. Protein sequence: CASSRVTNTGELFF. J is TRBJ2-2 and V is TRBV18, with TRBD2 as a possible D gene (5 bases). The CDR3 has 14 amino acids. The V end was cut by 6 bases, the J end by 0 bases, with 8 bases between. Germline V gene data show CDR1 as KGHSH and CDR2 as LQKENI.

The genes are TRBV11-2 and TRBJ2-5, with TRBD2 identical over 9 bases. In germline, CDR1 is SGHAT, CDR2 FQNNGV. The CDR3 contains 15 residues. Trimming took 6 bases from V and 4 from J; bases not matched to a gene: 9. In DNA form, the CDR3 reads TGTGCCAGCAGACCCGCGGGGGGGCGTGGAGAGACCCAGTACTTC. As protein: CASRPAGGRGETQYF.

The CDR3 reads CASSPERAGELFF. CDR3 nucleotide sequence: TGTGCCAGCTCACCTGAACGGGCCGGGGAGCTGTTTTTT. The V call is TRBV18, the J call TRBJ2-2; D uncertain. Per germline, CDR1 KGHSH and CDR2 LQKENI. V was trimmed by 3 bases and J by 6 bases, leaving 8 bases between them. The CDR3 loop spans 13 amino acids.

The gene calls are TRBV18 and TRBJ2-7; D might be TRBD1 (6 bases). V lost 3 bases to trimming and J lost 3 bases, with 12 bases between them. The germline V gene encodes CDR1 KGHSH and CDR2 LQKENI. The CDR3 runs 14 residues. CDR3 nucleotide sequence: TGTGCCAGCTCACCGATGACAGGAATCTACGAGCAGTACTTC. It encodes CASSPMTGIYEQYF.

In its sample, this clone was seen once. The V gene is TRBV3-1 (or the pseudogene TRBV3-2), the J gene TRBJ1-6; D uncertain. The V end was cut by 1 base, the J end by 0 bases, with 4 bases between. Germline values: CDR1 LGHDT, CDR2 YNNKEL (reference sequence). The CDR3 has 15 residues. DNA of the CDR3: TGTGCCAGCAGCCAAGTAGACTCCTATAATTCACCCCTCCACTTT. The encoded protein is CASSQVDSYNSPLHF.

The chain joins TRBV5-1 to TRBJ1-2; the D gene is possibly TRBD1 (5 bases). V dropped 3 bases and J dropped 4 bases, with 13 bases sitting between them. The germline CDR1 and CDR2 sequences are SGHRS and YFSETQ. This CDR3 is 14 amino acids long. CDR3 sequence reads: CASSSTSGLYGYTF. The CDR3 nucleotides are TGCGCCAGCAGCTCGACGTCAGGGCTCTATGGCTACACCTTC.

This chain connects TRBV19 to TRBJ1-2; TRBD1 matches at 7 bases. Germline V CDR1 and CDR2: LNHDA, SQIVND (reference sequence). CDR3 length equals 14 residues. V lost 7 bases, J lost 8 bases, and 13 bases stayed unmatched. The CDR3, as DNA: TGTGCCAGTAATACCCAGGGGGAAAGGATGGGCTACACCTTC. Protein product: CASNTQGERMGYTF.

The rearrangement uses TRBV10-1 and TRBJ2-3; 7 bases map to TRBD2. CDR3 length equals 15 residues. Losses at the gene ends were 3 bases for V and 3 bases for J; bases not matched to a gene: 6. Germline V gene data show CDR1 as WNHNN and CDR2 as SYGVQD (reference sequence). CDR3 coding DNA: TGCGCCAGCAGTGACGGGACTATCAGGACAGATACGCAGTATTTT. The encoded protein is CASSDGTIRTDTQYF.

The rearrangement joins TRBV5-6 to TRBJ2-2, with 8 bases lining up with TRBD1. The V and J ends lost 4 bases and 0 bases, in that order; junction bases with no gene match: 8. Germline lookup yields CDR1 SGHDT and CDR2 YYEEEE. CDR3 size: 17 residues. CDR3 residues: CASSRKTGGANTGELFF. The CDR3 DNA follows: TGTGCCAGCAGCCGTAAAACAGGGGGTGCGAACACCGGGGAGCTGTTTTTT.

This clone came up once. V gene TRBV30 combines with J gene TRBJ2-6; 8 bases map to TRBD1. Trimming cost V 1 base and J 0 bases; bases outside gene matches: 2. Germline V gene sequence: CDR1 GTSNPN, CDR2 SVGIG (reference sequence). This CDR3 region has 16 residues. In DNA, the CDR3 is TGTGCCTGGAGTGAGGACAGGGTCTCTGGGGCCAACGTCCTGACTTTC. This sequence encodes CAWSEDRVSGANVLTF.

The chain uses TRBV9 and TRBJ2-7, with D possibly TRBD1 on 5 matching bases. CDR1 is SGDLS, CDR2 YYNGEE, per germline. There are 15 residues in the CDR3. The ends were cut back, 7 bases at V and 2 bases at J, with 19 bases in the middle. The DNA of the CDR3 is TGTGCCAGCGCAAAAGGGGCTTCCGGCACCTACGAGCAGTACTTC. This encodes CASAKGASGTYEQYF.

The chain couples TRBV12-3 or TRBV12-4 to TRBJ1-4; D unresolved. CDR3 length: 12 amino acids. The germline V and J ends were trimmed by 6 bases and 2 bases, with 4 bases remaining between them. The CDR3 is CASSRTNEKLFF. CDR3 bases: TGTGCCAGCAGCCGGACTAATGAAAAACTGTTTTTT.

The gene calls are TRBV29-1 and TRBJ2-3, with D perhaps TRBD2 (6 bases). V shed 6 bases and J shed 0 bases, with 13 bases lying between them. The CDR3 is 14 residues long. The germline V gene encodes CDR1 SQVTM and CDR2 ANQGSEA. The CDR3 sequence: CSVSGTGSTDTQYF. The CDR3 coding sequence is TGCAGCGTCTCCGGGACTGGAAGCACAGATACGCAGTATTTT.

The rearrangement uses TRBV5-5 and TRBJ2-3, with D tentatively TRBD2 (6 bases). This CDR3 is 15 amino acids long. Trimming cost V 4 bases and J 0 bases, with 12 bases left between them. The germline CDR1 and CDR2 sequences are SGHKS and YYEKEE (reference sequence). The CDR3 coding sequence is TGTGCCAGCAGCCCGCTAGCGTGGAGCACAGATACGCAGTATTTT. It specifies CASSPLAWSTDTQYF.

The CDR3 DNA reads TGTGCCAGCAGCTTAAACCTAGCGGAGAATAAGCAGTATTTT. Translated, it gives CASSLNLAENKQYF. The chain has TRBV11-2 and TRBJ2-3, with TRBD2 matching over 7 bases. The CDR3 sequence is 14 residues long. Per the germline V gene, CDR1 is SGHAT and CDR2 is FQNNGV. Unmatched junction bases numbered 10, after V lost 2 bases and J lost 11 bases.

The CDR3 loop is CASSLSPGDPYTQYF. The CDR3 nucleotides read TGTGCCAGCAGCTTATCCCCGGGGGACCCCTACACGCAGTATTTT. V and J are TRBV7-2 and TRBJ2-3; D might be TRBD2 (6 bases). With 2 bases removed from V and 9 bases from J, the gap between germline ends came to 18 bases. The germline gives CDR1 SGHTA, CDR2 FQGNSA. The CDR3 is 15 residues long.

The chain employs TRBV5-1 and TRBJ1-2, with TRBD1 matching 9 bases. The CDR3 length is 14 residues. V trimming: 4 bases; J trimming: 6 bases; junction bases outside the gene matches: 7. Germline V gene lookup returns CDR1 SGHRS and CDR2 YFSETQ. CDR3 in amino acids: CASSGGQGVDGYTF. The CDR3 DNA follows: TGCGCCAGCAGCGGGGGACAGGGAGTCGATGGCTACACCTTC.

This chain connects TRBV6-6 to TRBJ1-2; D is ambiguous. In germline, CDR1 is MNHNY, CDR2 SVGAGI (reference sequence). The CDR3 is 15 amino acids. Trimming pared 3 bases from V and 0 bases from J, leaving 11 bases between. The CDR3 loop reads CASSYRTSTNYGYTF. The CDR3 DNA reads as TGTGCCAGCAGTTATCGAACCAGTACTAACTATGGCTACACCTTC.

The V and J genes are TRBV5-1 and TRBJ1-1, with TRBD1 as a possible D gene (5 bases). V was cut by 4 bases and J by 6 bases, with 13 bases left in between. The CDR3 length is 13 residues. CDR1 and CDR2 (germline): SGHRS, YFSETQ. The CDR3 sequence is CASSEQVFSEAFF. CDR3 nucleotide sequence: TGCGCCAGCAGCGAACAGGTTTTCTCTGAAGCTTTCTTT.

V is TRBV27 and J is TRBJ1-2; tentatively, D is TRBD1 (6 bases). Trimming removed 6 bases at V and 5 bases at J, with 19 bases between. This CDR3 is 15 amino acids long. In germline, CDR1 is MNHEY, CDR2 SMNVEV (reference sequence). The CDR3 loop reads CASSGGGRGFYGYTF. In nucleotides, the CDR3 is TGTGCCAGCAGCGGGGGTGGGAGGGGGTTTTATGGCTACACCTTC.

The J gene is TRBJ2-2, the V gene TRBV9; D unclear. Per germline, CDR1 SGDLS and CDR2 YYNGEE. Trimming left V 4 bases short and J 7 bases short, with 8 bases between. There are 12 residues in the CDR3. The CDR3 region has the DNA TGTGCCAGCAGCCTAGGTCTCGGGGAGCTGTTTTTT. Translating it yields CASSLGLGELFF.

For the CDR3, the DNA is TGTGCCAGCAGCTTAGCTTCAACAGGGAACAGGGGACTTATGAGTGAAGCTTTCTTT. Translation gives CASSLASTGNRGLMSEAFF. This rearrangement joins TRBV7-8 to TRBJ1-1, with 7 bases fitting TRBD1. Germline CDR1 is SGHVS and CDR2 is FQNEAQ. The trim removed 0 bases at V and 7 bases at J, leaving 20 bases unmatched. This CDR3 comprises 19 residues.

The V gene is TRBV30, the J gene TRBJ1-1, with TRBD1 matching over 9 bases. The J segment lost 7 bases and the V segment lost 3 bases, leaving 15 bases of the junction unmatched. CDR3 length: 16 residues. CDR1 is GTSNPN, CDR2 SVGIG, per germline (reference sequence). CDR3 DNA: TGTGCCTGGAGCGGGGAGACAGGGGGTGTTAAGCGTGAAGCTTTCTTT. Translated: CAWSGETGGVKREAFF.